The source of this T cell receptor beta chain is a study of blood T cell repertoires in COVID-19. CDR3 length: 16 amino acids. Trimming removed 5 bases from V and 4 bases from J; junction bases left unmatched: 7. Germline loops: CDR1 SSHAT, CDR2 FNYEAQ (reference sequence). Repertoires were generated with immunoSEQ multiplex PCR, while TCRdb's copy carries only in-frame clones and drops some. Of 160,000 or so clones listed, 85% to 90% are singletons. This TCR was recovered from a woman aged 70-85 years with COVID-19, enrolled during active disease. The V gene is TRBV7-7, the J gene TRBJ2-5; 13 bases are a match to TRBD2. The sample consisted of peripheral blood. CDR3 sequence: CASSKTSGGASETQYF. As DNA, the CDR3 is TGTGCCAGCAGCAAAACTAGCGGGGGGGCTTCAGAGACCCAGTACTTC.